This TCR beta chain is drawn from a study of T cell responses to AZD1222 COVID-19 vaccine. The study's findings and limits: Baseline seropositivity characterized only a handful of AZD1222 recipients. White British people made up most donors, females outnumbered males, and clonal diversity was possibly underestimated. Researchers report vaccine-associated CD4 TCRs spanning spike, with dominance at 160-218 and 743-854. After two AZD1222 doses, spike-specific TCR breadth and depth rose versus day 0.

Measured with immunoSEQ multiplex PCR; TCRdb has only the in-frame clones, and not every one. Of 150,000 to 200,000 clones in the sample, just over 85% were seen once. The V end was cut by 6 bases, the J end by 4 bases, with 10 bases between. This CDR3 comprises 12 residues. The germline gives CDR1 SEHNR, CDR2 FQNEAQ (reference sequence). This clone was found a few times. Its specificity is not known. Other nucleotide sequences from this sample produce the same CDR3. The material was peripheral blood, obtained 28 days after the second AZD1222 dose. V usage is TRBV7-9 and J usage is TRBJ2-7, with D perhaps TRBD1 (6 bases). The TCR was taken from an adult who received the AZD1222 COVID-19 vaccine. DNA of the CDR3: TGTGCCAGCAGTTCTACAGGGTACGAGCAGTACTTC. Translating it yields CASSSTGYEQYF.